The 7 T cell receptor beta chains below come from one sample, sequenced in a study of OX40 agonist ivuxolimab in advanced cancers. Libraries were prepared by immunoSEQ multiplex PCR; TCRdb keeps only in-frame clonotypes and omits some of them. The sample includes more than 45,000 clones, 65% to 85% seen only once; the top ten take more than 1.2%. The sample in question was CD4+ or CD8+ T cells sorted from blood, obtained in a trial of the OX40 agonist ivuxolimab. Every receptor here comes from an adult with an advanced solid tumor such as melanoma, head and neck, liver or kidney cancer.

This chain joins TRBV6-1 and TRBJ2-1; 7 nucleotides match TRBD2. The CDR3 spans 16 residues. Germline loops: CDR1 MNHNS, CDR2 SASEGT. J gave up 2 bases and V 1 base, and 5 bases lay outside the gene matches. CDR3 in DNA: TGTGCCAGCAGTGAAGGGACTAGTGCCCCCTACAATGAGCAGTTCTTC. Its translation is CASSEGTSAPYNEQFF.

The rearrangement uses TRBV19 and TRBJ1-1, with D uncertain. Germline lookup yields CDR1 LNHDA and CDR2 SQIVND (reference sequence). The germline V and J ends were trimmed by 0 bases and 6 bases, with 11 bases remaining between them. The CDR3 runs to 14 residues. The DNA of the CDR3 is TGTGCCAGTAGTATAGATCGTTCTAGGGCTGAAGCTTTCTTT. Translating gives CASSIDRSRAEAFF.

This sequence joins TRBV4-3 and TRBJ2-3; 7 bases are a match to TRBD1. Per the germline V gene, CDR1 is LGHNA and CDR2 is YSLEER. CDR3 length equals 18 residues. Trimming removed 0 bases from V and 4 bases from J; junction bases left unmatched: 13. The CDR3, as DNA: TGCGCCAGCAGCCAAGATGATATGAGACAGGGTCCCCCAGATACGCAGTATTTT. This gives the protein CASSQDDMRQGPPDTQYF.

The rearrangement uses TRBV30 and TRBJ1-5; D is unresolved. Trimming shortened V by 2 bases and J by 1 base, and 12 bases separated the two germline ends. The germline V gene has CDR1 GTSNPN and CDR2 SVGIG (reference sequence). The CDR3 has 15 amino acids. The CDR3 here is CAWSRSPGSNQPQHF. CDR3 nucleotide sequence: TGTGCCTGGAGTCGAAGCCCGGGGAGCAATCAGCCCCAGCATTTT.

The chain recombines TRBV14 with TRBJ1-1, with a weak D call TRBD1 (5 bases). The CDR3 extends over 16 amino acids. Per germline, CDR1 SGHDN and CDR2 FVKESK. V was cut by 4 bases and J by 8 bases, with 23 bases left in between. DNA of the CDR3: TGTGCCAGCAGCCCTTTAGGGTACGACCGGGGCCCGGAAGCTTTCTTT. It translates to CASSPLGYDRGPEAFF. Together with reference TRBV14 and TRBJ1-1, the CDR3 gives the full variable domain: EAGVTQFPSHSVIEKGQTVTLRCDPISGHDNLYWYRRVMGKEIKFLLHFVKESKQDESGMPNNRFLAERTGGTYSTLKVQPAELEDSGVYFCASSPLGYDRGPEAFFGQGTRLTVV.

This chain joins TRBV5-1 and TRBJ1-1, with 10 bases lining up with TRBD1. CDR1 is SGHRS, CDR2 YFSETQ, per germline. Trimming removed 5 bases from V and 0 bases from J; junction bases left unmatched: 4. The length of the CDR3 is 15 residues. CDR3 nucleotides: TGCGCCAGCAGTCCGGGACAGGGGTTGAACACTGAAGCTTTCTTT. This translates into CASSPGQGLNTEAFF.

V usage is TRBV30 and J usage is TRBJ2-7; TRBD1 agrees at 8 bases. The V gene's germline CDR1 is GTSNPN and CDR2 SVGIG (reference sequence). The trim removed 1 base at V and 4 bases at J, leaving 15 bases unmatched. The CDR3 consists of 17 residues. Here the CDR3 reads CAWSAFSPGQAKYEQYF. DNA of the CDR3: TGTGCCTGGAGTGCATTCAGTCCGGGACAGGCTAAGTACGAGCAGTACTTC. Based on the CDR3 plus reference TRBV30 and TRBJ2-7, the full variable domain is SQTIHQWPATLVQPVGSPLSLECTVEGTSNPNLYWYRQAAGRGLQLLFYSVGIGQISSEVPQNLSASRPQDRQFILSSKKLLLSDSGFYLCAWSAFSPGQAKYEQYFGPGTRLTVT.